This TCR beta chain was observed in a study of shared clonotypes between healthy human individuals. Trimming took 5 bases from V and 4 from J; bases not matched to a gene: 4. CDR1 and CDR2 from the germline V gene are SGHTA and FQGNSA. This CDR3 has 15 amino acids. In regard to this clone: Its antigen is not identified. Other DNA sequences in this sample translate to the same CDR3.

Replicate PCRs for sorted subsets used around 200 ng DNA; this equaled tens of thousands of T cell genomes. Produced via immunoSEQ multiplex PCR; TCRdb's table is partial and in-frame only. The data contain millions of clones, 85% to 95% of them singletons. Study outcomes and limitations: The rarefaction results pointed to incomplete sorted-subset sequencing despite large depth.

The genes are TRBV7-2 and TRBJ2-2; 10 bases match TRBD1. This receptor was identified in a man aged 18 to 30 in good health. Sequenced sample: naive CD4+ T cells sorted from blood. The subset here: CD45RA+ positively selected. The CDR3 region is CASSRGQGGTGELFF. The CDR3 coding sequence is TGTGCCAGCAGCCGTGGACAGGGGGGCACCGGGGAGCTGTTTTTT.